The rows below give T cell receptor beta chains drawn from one sample of a study of cytomegalovirus exposure and HLA in healthy donors. Sequencing used immunoSEQ multiplex PCR; TCRdb keeps in-frame clones, though not all of them. The sample lists roughly 200,000 clones; 75% to 85% were seen once. Source material: PBMCs. These receptor sequences come from a woman in her forties in good health and CMV-seronegative. Each CDR3 is given with its conserved first and last residue. Each record gives: clone size, J gene, D gene, V gene, CDR3 protein, CDR3 DNA. D genes are given only for firm matches. Clone size, where shown, is once, few, many, or a class for clones that have expanded.

>.|TRBJ2-7|.|TRBV23-1
CASSLHEGEQYF
TGCGCCAGCAGTCTACACGAGGGAGAGCAGTACTTC
>few|TRBJ1-5|.|TRBV27
CASGSFQPQHF
TGTGCCAGCGGTAGTTTTCAGCCCCAGCATTTT
>.|TRBJ2-2|.|TRBV27
CASSQTPAGKTNTGELFF
TGTGCCAGCAGCCAAACCCCGGCGGGAAAAACGAACACCGGGGAGCTGTTTTTT
>.|TRBJ2-3|TRBD1|TRBV27
CASSLSRPGGRGHSTDTQYF
TGTGCCAGCAGTTTATCGAGGCCCGGAGGCAGGGGGCATAGCACAGATACGCAGTATTTT
>once|TRBJ1-4|.|TRBV18
CASSPRGVGEKLFF
TGTGCCAGCTCACCCAGGGGCGTCGGAGAAAAACTGTTTTTT
>.|TRBJ1-2|.|TRBV28
CASNWDPGRYGYTF
TGTGCCAGCAACTGGGATCCAGGGCGGTATGGCTACACCTTC
>.|TRBJ1-5|.|TRBV27
CASSLGQGYQPQHF
TGTGCCAGCAGTTTAGGGCAGGGGTATCAGCCCCAGCATTTT
>.|TRBJ2-7|.|TRBV7-8
CASNYEGLYEQYF
TGTGCCAGCAATTACGAGGGACTTTACGAGCAGTACTTC
>.|TRBJ1-2|TRBD1|TRBV27
CASSSGTGLGYGYTF
TGTGCCAGCAGTTCCGGGACAGGGTTGGGGTATGGCTACACCTTC
>.|TRBJ1-4|TRBD1|TRBV7-6
CASSLAGGILTNEKLFF
TGTGCCAGCAGCTTAGCAGGGGGCATTTTGACTAATGAAAAACTGTTTTTT
>.|TRBJ1-1|.|TRBV7-8
CASSLAYRQQNTEAFF
TGTGCCAGCAGCTTAGCGTATCGACAGCAGAACACTGAAGCTTTCTTT
>.|TRBJ1-1|.|TRBV9
CASSGNERGAFF
TGTGCCAGCAGCGGTAACGAACGGGGGGCTTTCTTT
>.|TRBJ2-1|TRBD1|TRBV10-3
CAITPGQGPYNEQFF
TGTGCCATCACCCCGGGACAGGGCCCCTACAATGAGCAGTTCTTC
>.|TRBJ2-7|TRBD2|TRBV27
CASSLPLPSGSYEQYF
TGTGCCAGCAGTTTACCCCTACCGAGCGGGAGCTACGAGCAGTACTTC
>once|TRBJ2-1|TRBD2|TRBV19
CASKRGGYNEQFF
TGTGCCAGTAAGCGCGGGGGCTACAATGAGCAGTTCTTC
>.|TRBJ1-1|.|TRBV27
CASSLSGGFYGTEAFF
TGTGCCAGCAGTTTATCGGGGGGGTTTTACGGCACTGAAGCTTTCTTT
>few|TRBJ1-2|.|TRBV5-1
CASSPNRAGHYGYTF
TGCGCCAGCAGCCCAAACCGGGCAGGGCACTATGGCTACACCTTC
>.|TRBJ2-5|.|TRBV7-2
CASSLVGGIQETQYF
TGTGCCAGCAGCTTAGTAGGCGGGATACAAGAGACCCAGTACTTC
>.|TRBJ2-7|TRBD1|TRBV9
CASSLRDSYEQYF
TGTGCCAGCAGCCTCCGGGACAGCTACGAGCAGTACTTC
>.|TRBJ1-1|TRBD1|TRBV5-1
CASRRQGYRNTEAFF
TGCGCCAGCAGGAGACAGGGGTACCGCAACACTGAAGCTTTCTTT
>once|TRBJ2-7|.|TRBV9
CASSAGDEQYF
TGTGCCAGCAGCGCGGGAGACGAGCAGTACTTC
>.|TRBJ2-7|TRBD1|TRBV18
CASSRSGQGEYEQYF
TGTGCCAGCTCACGTTCAGGCCAGGGGGAGTACGAGCAGTACTTC
>.|TRBJ1-2|.|TRBV5-3
CARSLFQARYTF
TGTGCCAGAAGCTTGTTCCAGGCCCGCTACACCTTC
>few|TRBJ2-3|TRBD2|TRBV6-6
CASSSGGAGADTQYF
TGTGCCAGCAGTTCGGGCGGAGCGGGGGCAGATACGCAGTATTTT
>.|TRBJ2-7|TRBD2|TRBV6-5
CASSYSSGRIRYEQYF
TGTGCCAGCAGTTACTCGAGCGGGAGGATTCGCTACGAGCAGTACTTC
>.|TRBJ1-1|TRBD1|TRBV19
CASIRGRNTEAFF
TGTGCCAGTATCAGGGGGCGGAACACTGAAGCTTTCTTT
>.|TRBJ1-3|.|TRBV5-5
CASSHRQSSAGNTIYF
TGTGCCAGCAGCCACCGACAGAGCTCGGCTGGAAACACCATATATTTT
>.|TRBJ1-3|TRBD1|TRBV5-4
CASSLDRGAGNTIYF
TGTGCCAGCAGCTTGGACAGGGGTGCCGGAAACACCATATATTTT
>.|TRBJ2-7|.|TRBV10-3
CAISESGRESRQYF
TGTGCCATCAGTGAGTCGGGCAGGGAATCGAGGCAGTACTTC
>.|TRBJ1-2|TRBD1|TRBV9
CASSATGVAGYTF
TGTGCCAGCAGCGCCACAGGGGTAGCTGGCTACACCTTC
>.|TRBJ2-7|TRBD2|TRBV5-6
CASRKLWGAGETNEQYF
TGTGCCAGCAGAAAACTATGGGGAGCGGGAGAAACAAACGAGCAGTACTTC
>.|TRBJ1-1|.|TRBV27
CASKLSGTMNTEAFF
TGTGCCAGCAAGTTATCAGGGACAATGAACACTGAAGCTTTCTTT
>.|TRBJ2-7|TRBD2|TRBV2
CASRGLAGAYEQYF
TGTGCCAGCAGGGGGCTAGCGGGAGCCTACGAGCAGTACTTC
>.|TRBJ2-7|TRBD1|TRBV7-2
CASTRGPGQIYEQYF
TGTGCCAGCACTAGGGGTCCGGGACAGATATACGAGCAGTACTTC
>.|TRBJ2-7|.|TRBV6-6
CASRSGQYEQYF
TGTGCCAGCAGATCCGGACAGTACGAGCAGTACTTC
>.|TRBJ1-1|.|TRBV2
CASSALWETEAFF
TGTGCCAGCAGTGCCTTGTGGGAGACTGAAGCTTTCTTT
>.|TRBJ2-7|TRBD1|TRBV7-3
CASSQTGGMGEQYF
TGTGCCAGCAGCCAAACAGGGGGCATGGGCGAGCAGTACTTC
>.|TRBJ1-5|TRBD1|TRBV2
CASNRDRGPQHF
TGTGCCAGTAACCGGGACAGGGGACCCCAGCATTTT
>.|TRBJ2-5|.|TRBV6-1
CASSPPPDFQETQYF
TGTGCCAGCAGTCCTCCCCCGGACTTCCAAGAGACCCAGTACTTC
>.|TRBJ1-1|.|TRBV29-1
CSAEWELNTEAFF
TGCAGCGCCGAATGGGAGTTGAACACTGAAGCTTTCTTT
>.|TRBJ2-1|.|TRBV18
CASSPQDNAQFF
TGTGCCAGCTCACCCCAGGACAATGCGCAGTTCTTC